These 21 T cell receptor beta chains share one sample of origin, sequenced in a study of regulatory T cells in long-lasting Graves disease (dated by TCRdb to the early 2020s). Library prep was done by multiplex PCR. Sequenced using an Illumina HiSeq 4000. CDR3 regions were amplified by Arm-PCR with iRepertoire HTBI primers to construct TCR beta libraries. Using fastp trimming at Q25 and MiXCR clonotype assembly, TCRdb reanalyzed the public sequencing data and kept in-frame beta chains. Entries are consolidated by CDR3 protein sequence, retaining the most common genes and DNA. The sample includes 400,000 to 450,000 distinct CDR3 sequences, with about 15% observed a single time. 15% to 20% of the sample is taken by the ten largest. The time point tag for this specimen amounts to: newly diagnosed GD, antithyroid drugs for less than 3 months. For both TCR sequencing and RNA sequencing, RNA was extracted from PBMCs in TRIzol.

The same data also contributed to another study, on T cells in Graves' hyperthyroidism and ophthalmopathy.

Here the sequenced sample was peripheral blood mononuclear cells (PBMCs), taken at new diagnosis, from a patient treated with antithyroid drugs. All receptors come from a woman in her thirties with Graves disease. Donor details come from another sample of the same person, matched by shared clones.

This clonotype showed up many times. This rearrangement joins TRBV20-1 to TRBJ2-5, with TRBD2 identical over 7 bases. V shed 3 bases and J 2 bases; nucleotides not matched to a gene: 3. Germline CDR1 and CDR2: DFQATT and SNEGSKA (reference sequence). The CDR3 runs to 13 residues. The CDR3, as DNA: TGCAGTGCTAGGCGGGAGCGTCAAGAGACCCAGTACTTC. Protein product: CSARRERQETQYF.

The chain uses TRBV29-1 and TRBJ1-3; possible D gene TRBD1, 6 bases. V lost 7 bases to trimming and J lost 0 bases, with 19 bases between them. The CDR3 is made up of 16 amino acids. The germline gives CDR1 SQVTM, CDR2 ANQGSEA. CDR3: CSAQSDRLLSGNTIYF. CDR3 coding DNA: TGCAGCGCGCAATCTGACAGGCTCCTCTCTGGAAACACCATATATTTT.

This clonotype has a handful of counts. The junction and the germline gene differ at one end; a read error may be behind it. DNA for the CDR3: TGTGCCAGCAGCCCCGGGGCTGGGAACACTGAAGCTCTCTTT. As protein: CASSPGAGNTEALF. The V and J genes are TRBV5-6 and TRBJ1-1; TRBD1 is a possible D gene (5 bases). The CDR3 is 14 amino acids. CDR1 SGHDT and CDR2 YYEEEE come from the germline V gene. Filled out from reference TRBV5-6 and TRBJ1-1, the complete variable domain reads DAGVTQSPTHLIKTRGQQVTLRCSPKSGHDTVSWYQQALGQGPQFIFQYYEEEERQRGNFPDRFSGHQFPNYSSELNVNALLLGDSALYLCASSPGAGNTEALFGQGTRLTVV.

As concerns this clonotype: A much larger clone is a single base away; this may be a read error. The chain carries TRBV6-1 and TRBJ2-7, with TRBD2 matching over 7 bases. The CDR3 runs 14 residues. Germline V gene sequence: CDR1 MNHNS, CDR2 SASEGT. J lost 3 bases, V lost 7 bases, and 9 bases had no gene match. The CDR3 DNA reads TGTGCCAGCACAACCCAAGCGGGGATCTACGAGCAGTACTTC. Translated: CASTTQAGIYEQYF.

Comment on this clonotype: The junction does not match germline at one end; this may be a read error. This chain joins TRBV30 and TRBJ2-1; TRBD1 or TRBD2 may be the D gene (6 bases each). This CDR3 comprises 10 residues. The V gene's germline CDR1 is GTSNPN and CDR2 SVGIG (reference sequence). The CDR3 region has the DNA TGTGCCACCGGAGGGGCAGGGGAGTTGTTC. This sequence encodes CATGGAGELF.

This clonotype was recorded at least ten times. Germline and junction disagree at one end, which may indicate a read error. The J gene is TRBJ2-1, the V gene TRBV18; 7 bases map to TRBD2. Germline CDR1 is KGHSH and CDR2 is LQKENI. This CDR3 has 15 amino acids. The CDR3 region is CASPPKTSLWDEQFF. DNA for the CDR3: TGTGCCAGCCCACCGAAGACTAGCCTCTGGGATGAGCAGTTCTTC.

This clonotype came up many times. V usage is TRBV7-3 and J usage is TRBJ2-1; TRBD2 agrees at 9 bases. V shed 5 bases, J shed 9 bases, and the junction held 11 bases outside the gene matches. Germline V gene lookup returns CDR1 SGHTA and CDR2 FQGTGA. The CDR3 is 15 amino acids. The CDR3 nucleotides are TGTGCCAGCAGCCGCCTCGGCGGGAGGGCGGGTGAGCAGTTCTTC. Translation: CASSRLGGRAGEQFF.

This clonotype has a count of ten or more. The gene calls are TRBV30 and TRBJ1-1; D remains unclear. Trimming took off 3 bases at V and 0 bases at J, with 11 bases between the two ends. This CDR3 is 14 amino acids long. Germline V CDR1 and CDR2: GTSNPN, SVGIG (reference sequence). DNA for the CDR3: TGTGCCTGGAGCGCTACAGTGATGAACACTGAAGCTTTCTTT. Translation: CAWSATVMNTEAFF.

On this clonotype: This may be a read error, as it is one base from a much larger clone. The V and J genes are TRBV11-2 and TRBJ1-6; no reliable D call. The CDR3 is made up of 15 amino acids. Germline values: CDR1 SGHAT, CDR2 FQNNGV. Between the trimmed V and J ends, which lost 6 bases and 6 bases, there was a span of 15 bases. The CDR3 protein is CASSPSTVFNSPLHF. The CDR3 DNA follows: TGTGCCAGCAGTCCTAGTACAGTCTTTAATTCACCCCTCCACTTT.

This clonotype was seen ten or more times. The CDR3 DNA reads TGTGCCAGCAGAACCCCGAGGAGGGATATAAACGGGGAGCTGTTTTTT. It specifies CASRTPRRDINGELFF. This chain uses TRBV7-8 with TRBJ2-2, with D perhaps TRBD2 (6 bases). The CDR3 is 16 amino acids. Per the germline V gene, CDR1 is SGHVS and CDR2 is FQNEAQ. V was shortened by 6 bases and J by 7 bases, with 21 bases between the two germline ends.

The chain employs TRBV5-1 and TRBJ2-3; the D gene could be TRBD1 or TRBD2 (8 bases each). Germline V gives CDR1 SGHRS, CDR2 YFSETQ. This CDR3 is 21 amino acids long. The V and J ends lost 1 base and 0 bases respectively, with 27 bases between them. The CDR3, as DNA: TGCGCCAGCAGCTTGCCGGGGGGGGGACAGGAACCTCCTATTAGCACAGATACGCAGTATTTT. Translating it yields CASSLPGGGQEPPISTDTQYF.

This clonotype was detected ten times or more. As DNA, the CDR3 is TGCGCCAGCAGGTTTGACAGGGGGCTTACTGAAGCTTTCTTT. Translated, it gives CASRFDRGLTEAFF. The chain uses TRBV5-1 and TRBJ1-1; 10 bases are a match to TRBD1. There are 14 residues in the CDR3. Trimming cost V 5 bases and J 5 bases; bases outside gene matches: 6. Germline-derived CDR1 and CDR2 are SGHRS and YFSETQ.

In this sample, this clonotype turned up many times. CDR3 residues: CASSDPEDEQFF. For the CDR3, the DNA is TGTGCCAGCAGCGACCCGGAGGATGAGCAGTTCTTC. This chain uses TRBV7-9 with TRBJ2-1; D perhaps matches TRBD2 (5 bases). Trimming took off 5 bases at V and 8 bases at J, with 10 bases between the two ends. This CDR3 contains 12 residues. In germline, CDR1 is SEHNR, CDR2 FQNEAQ (reference sequence). The full variable domain, completed using reference TRBV7-9 and TRBJ2-1, is DTGVSQNPRHKITKRGQNVTFRCDPISEHNRLYWYRQTLGQGPEFLTYFQNEAQLEKSRLLSDRFSAERPKGSFSTLEIQRTEQGDSAMYLCASSDPEDEQFFGPGTRLTVL.

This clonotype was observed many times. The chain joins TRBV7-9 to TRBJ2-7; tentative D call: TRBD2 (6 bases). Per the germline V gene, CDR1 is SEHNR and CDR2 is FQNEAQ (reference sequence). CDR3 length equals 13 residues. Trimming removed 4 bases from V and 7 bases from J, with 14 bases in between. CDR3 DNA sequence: TGTGCCAGCAGCTCGAAGCGGGCGACGGAGCAGTACTTC. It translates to CASSSKRATEQYF. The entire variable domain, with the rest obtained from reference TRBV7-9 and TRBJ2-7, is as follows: DTGVSQNPRHKITKRGQNVTFRCDPISEHNRLYWYRQTLGQGPEFLTYFQNEAQLEKSRLLSDRFSAERPKGSFSTLEIQRTEQGDSAMYLCASSSKRATEQYFGPGTRLTVT.

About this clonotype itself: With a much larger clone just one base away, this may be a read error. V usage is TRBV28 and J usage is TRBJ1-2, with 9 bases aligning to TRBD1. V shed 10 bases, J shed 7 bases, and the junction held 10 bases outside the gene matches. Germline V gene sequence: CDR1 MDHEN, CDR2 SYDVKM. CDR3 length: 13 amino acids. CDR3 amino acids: CATTTGGGGGYTF. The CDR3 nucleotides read TGTGCCACAACTACAGGGGGCGGAGGTGGCTACACCTTC.

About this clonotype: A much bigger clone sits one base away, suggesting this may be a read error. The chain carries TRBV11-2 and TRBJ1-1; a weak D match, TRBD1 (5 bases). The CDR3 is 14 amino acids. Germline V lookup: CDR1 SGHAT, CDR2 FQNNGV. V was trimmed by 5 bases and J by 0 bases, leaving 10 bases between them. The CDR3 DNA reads TGTGCCAGCAGCGAAGGGACGGTGAACACTGAAGCTTTCTTT. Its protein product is CASSEGTVNTEAFF.

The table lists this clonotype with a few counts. The CDR3 region is CASGSGTQVLHF. The CDR3 DNA sequence: TGTGCCAGCGGCTCGGGTACGCAGGTCCTCCACTTT. The rearrangement uses TRBV28 and TRBJ1-6, with D hard to call. V was trimmed by 8 bases and J by 15 bases, leaving 17 bases between them. Per germline, CDR1 MDHEN and CDR2 SYDVKM. The length of the CDR3 is 12 residues.

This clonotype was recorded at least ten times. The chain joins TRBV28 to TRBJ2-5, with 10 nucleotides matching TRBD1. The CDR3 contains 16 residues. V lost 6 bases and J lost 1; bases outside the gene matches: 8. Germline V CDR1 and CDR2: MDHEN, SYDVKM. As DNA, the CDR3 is TGTGCCAGCAGCACCGGGACAGGGGCCCTCCAAGAGACCCAGTACTTC. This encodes CASSTGTGALQETQYF.

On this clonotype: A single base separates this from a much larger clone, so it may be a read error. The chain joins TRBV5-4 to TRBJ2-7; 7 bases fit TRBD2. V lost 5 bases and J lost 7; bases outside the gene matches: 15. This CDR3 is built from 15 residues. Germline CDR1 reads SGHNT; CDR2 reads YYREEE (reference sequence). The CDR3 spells CASRDPSGSYNEQYF. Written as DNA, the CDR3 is TGTGCCAGCAGAGACCCTAGCGGATCCTACAATGAGCAGTACTTC.

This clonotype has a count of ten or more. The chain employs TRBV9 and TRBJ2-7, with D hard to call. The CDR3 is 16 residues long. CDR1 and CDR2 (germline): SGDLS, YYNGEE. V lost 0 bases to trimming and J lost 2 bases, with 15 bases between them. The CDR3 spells CASSVGGSTTTYEQYF. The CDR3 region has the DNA TGTGCCAGCAGCGTAGGGGGTAGCACAACCACCTACGAGCAGTACTTC. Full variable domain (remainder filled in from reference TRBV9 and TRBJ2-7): DSGVTQTPKHLITATGQRVTLRCSPRSGDLSVYWYQQSLDQGLQFLIQYYNGEERAKGNILERFSAQQFPDLHSELNLSSLELGDSALYFCASSVGGSTTTYEQYFGPGTRLTVT.

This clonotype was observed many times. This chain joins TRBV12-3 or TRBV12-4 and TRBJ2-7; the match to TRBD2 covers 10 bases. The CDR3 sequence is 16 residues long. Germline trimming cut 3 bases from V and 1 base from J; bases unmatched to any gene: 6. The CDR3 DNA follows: TGTGCCAGCAGTTTGACCCAACTAGCGGGGTCCTACGAGCAGTACTTC. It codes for CASSLTQLAGSYEQYF.